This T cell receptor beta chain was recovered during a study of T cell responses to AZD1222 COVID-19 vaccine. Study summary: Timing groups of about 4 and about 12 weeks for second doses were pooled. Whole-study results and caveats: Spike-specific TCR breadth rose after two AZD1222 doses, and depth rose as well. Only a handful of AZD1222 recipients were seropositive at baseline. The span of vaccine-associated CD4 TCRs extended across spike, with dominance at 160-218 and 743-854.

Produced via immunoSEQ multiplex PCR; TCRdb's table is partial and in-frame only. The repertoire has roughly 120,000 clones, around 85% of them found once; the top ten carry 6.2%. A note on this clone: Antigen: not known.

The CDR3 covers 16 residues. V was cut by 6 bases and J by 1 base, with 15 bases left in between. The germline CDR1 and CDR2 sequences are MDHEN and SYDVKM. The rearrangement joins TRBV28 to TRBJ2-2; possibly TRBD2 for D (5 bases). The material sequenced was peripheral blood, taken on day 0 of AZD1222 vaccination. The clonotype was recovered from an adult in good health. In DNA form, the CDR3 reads TGTGCCAGCAGAGCGTCTAGCAGCCTGAACACCGGGGAGCTGTTTTTT. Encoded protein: CASRASSSLNTGELFF.